This TCR beta chain was obtained from a study of control samples from healthy donors and cancer patients. Profiled with immunoSEQ multiplex PCR; TCRdb holds only in-frame clones, not every one. The data show approximately 97,000 clones, 92% seen once. CDR1 is MNHEY, CDR2 SVGEGT, per germline. This CDR3 contains 15 residues. Trimming took 4 bases from V and 2 from J; bases not matched to a gene: 8. This rearrangement joins TRBV6-2 or TRBV6-3 to TRBJ2-7; 7 nucleotides match TRBD1. The sequence derives from a woman under 30 in good health. Sequencing was carried out using blood. Written as DNA, the CDR3 is TGTGCCAGCAGTTCCTCCGACAGGGTTGCCTACGAGCAGTACTTC. Translating gives CASSSSDRVAYEQYF.